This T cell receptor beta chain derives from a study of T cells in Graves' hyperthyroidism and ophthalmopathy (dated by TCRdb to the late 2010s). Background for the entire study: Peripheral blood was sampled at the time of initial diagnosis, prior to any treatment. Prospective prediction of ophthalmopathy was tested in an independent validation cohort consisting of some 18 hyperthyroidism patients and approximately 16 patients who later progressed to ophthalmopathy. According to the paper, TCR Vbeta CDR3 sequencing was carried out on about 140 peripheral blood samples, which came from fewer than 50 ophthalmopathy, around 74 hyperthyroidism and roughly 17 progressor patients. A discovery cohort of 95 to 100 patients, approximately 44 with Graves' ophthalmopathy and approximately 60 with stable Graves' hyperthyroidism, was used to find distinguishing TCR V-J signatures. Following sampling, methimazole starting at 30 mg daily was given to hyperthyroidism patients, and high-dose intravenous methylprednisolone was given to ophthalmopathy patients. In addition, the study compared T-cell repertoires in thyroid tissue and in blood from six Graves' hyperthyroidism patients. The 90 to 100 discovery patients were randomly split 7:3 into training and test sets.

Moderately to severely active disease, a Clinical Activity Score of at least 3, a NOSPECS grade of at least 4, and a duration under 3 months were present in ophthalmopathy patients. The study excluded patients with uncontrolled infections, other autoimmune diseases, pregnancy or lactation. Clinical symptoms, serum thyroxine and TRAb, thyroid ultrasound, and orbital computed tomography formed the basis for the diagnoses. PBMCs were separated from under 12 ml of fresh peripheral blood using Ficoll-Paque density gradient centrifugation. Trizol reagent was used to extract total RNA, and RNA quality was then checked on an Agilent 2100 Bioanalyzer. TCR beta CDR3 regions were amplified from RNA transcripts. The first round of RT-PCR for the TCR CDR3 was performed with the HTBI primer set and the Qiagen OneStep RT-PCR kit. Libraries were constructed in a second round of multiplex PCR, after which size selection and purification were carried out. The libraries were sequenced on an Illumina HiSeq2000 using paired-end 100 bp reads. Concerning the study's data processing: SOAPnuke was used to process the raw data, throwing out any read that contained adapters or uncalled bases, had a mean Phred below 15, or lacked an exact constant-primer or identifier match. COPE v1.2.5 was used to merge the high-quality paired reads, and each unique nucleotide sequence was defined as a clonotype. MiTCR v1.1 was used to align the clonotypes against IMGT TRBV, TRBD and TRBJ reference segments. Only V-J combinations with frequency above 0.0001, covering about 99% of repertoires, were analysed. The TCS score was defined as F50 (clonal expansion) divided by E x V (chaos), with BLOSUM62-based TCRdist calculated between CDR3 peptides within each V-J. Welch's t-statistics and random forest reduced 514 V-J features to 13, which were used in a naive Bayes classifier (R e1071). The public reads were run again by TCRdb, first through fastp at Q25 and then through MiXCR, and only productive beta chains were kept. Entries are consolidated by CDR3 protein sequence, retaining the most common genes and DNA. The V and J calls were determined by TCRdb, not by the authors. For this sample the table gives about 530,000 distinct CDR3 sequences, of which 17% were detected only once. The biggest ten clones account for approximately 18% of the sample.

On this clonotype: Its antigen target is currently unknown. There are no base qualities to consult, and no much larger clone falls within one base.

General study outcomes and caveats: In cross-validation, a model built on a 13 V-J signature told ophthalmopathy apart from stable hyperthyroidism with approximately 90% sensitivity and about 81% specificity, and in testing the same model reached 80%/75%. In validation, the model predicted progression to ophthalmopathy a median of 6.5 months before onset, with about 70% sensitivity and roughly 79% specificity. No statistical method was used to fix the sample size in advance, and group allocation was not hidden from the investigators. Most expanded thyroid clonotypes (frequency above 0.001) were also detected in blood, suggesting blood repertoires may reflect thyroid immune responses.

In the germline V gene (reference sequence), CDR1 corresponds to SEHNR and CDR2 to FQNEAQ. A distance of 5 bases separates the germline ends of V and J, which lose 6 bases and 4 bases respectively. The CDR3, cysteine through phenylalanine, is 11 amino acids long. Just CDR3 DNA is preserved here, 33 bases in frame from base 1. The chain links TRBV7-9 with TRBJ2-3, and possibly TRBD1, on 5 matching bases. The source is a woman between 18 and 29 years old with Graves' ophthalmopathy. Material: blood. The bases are TGTGCCAGCAGAGGGGCAGATACGCAGTATTTT. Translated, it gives CASRGADTQYF.